Shown below are 26 T cell receptor beta chains from a single sample sequenced in a study of technical replicates of blood from a handful of donors. Profiled with immunoSEQ multiplex PCR; TCRdb holds only in-frame clones, not every one. The table records about 60,000 clones, around 84% of them present only once. The sequenced sample was PBMCs. All receptors derive from a human donor in good health. Some clones in this sample may be carry-over from other donors' samples.

The chain employs TRBV5-4 and TRBJ2-5; D is unclear. Trimming took 7 bases from V and 0 from J, leaving 13 bases between them. CDR3 length equals 14 residues. CDR1 SGHNT and CDR2 YYREEE come from the germline V gene (reference sequence). The CDR3 reads CASAKTKNQETQYF. The CDR3, as DNA: TGTGCCAGCGCCAAAACTAAAAACCAAGAGACCCAGTACTTC.

This chain links TRBV29-1 with TRBJ1-1; D is ambiguous. This CDR3 spans 12 amino acids. Trimming stripped 7 bases from V and 1 base from J, with 10 bases between. Germline assignment: CDR1 SQVTM and CDR2 ANQGSEA. This CDR3 reads CSGGFANTEAFF. DNA for the CDR3: TGCAGCGGAGGGTTCGCGAACACTGAAGCTTTCTTT.

This chain joins TRBV20-1 and TRBJ2-1, with D unclear. This CDR3 has 11 amino acids. Germline values: CDR1 DFQATT, CDR2 SNEGSKA (reference sequence). V was cut by 2 bases and J by 10 bases, with 9 bases left in between. In nucleotides, the CDR3 is TGCAGTGCTAGACCCCTCGAGGAGCAGTTCTTC. As protein: CSARPLEEQFF.

The V call is TRBV7-2, the J call TRBJ2-1, with 8 bases identical to TRBD2. The ends lost 0 bases at V and 2 bases at J; junction bases unmatched: 12. The CDR3 contains 19 residues. Germline V lookup: CDR1 SGHTA, CDR2 FQGNSA. As DNA, the CDR3 is TGTGCCAGCAGCTTAGCCCGGGGGGGCCTGGGATATACCTACAATGAGCAGTTCTTC. Its protein product is CASSLARGGLGYTYNEQFF.

The chain has TRBV7-3 and TRBJ2-3; weak D call: TRBD1 (6 bases). V lost 6 bases and J 4 bases, leaving 11 bases between the germline ends. CDR1 is SGHTA, CDR2 FQGTGA, per germline. The CDR3 has 13 residues. Written as DNA, the CDR3 is TGTGCCAGCAGATCAACAGGGTCAGATACGCAGTATTTT. It codes for CASRSTGSDTQYF.

Details on this clone: The germline gene is not matched at one end of the junction; a read error may be the cause. The rearrangement uses TRBV18 and TRBJ1-2, with D possibly matching TRBD1 (6 bases). This CDR3 has 13 residues. Germline CDR1 KGHSH, CDR2 LQKENI. CDR3 nucleotide sequence: TGTGCCAGCTCACCGCTCACTCCGCGACAGGATTTCTTC. Translated: CASSPLTPRQDFF.

CDR3 residues: CASSLVVDRDRDEQYF. Here the CDR3 DNA reads TGTGCCAGCAGCTTAGTAGTTGATAGGGACAGGGACGAGCAGTACTTC. This sequence joins TRBV7-9 and TRBJ2-7, with 9 bases matching TRBD1. V shed 1 base and J 5 bases; nucleotides not matched to a gene: 9. CDR3 length equals 16 residues. Germline V CDR1 and CDR2: SEHNR, FQNEAQ (reference sequence).

CDR3 nucleotides: TGTGCCAGCAGCTTGTCGAGAGTAGTGTCCTACGAGCAGTACTTC. This gives the protein CASSLSRVVSYEQYF. J is TRBJ2-7 and V is TRBV11-1; D gene unclear. Trimming took off 3 bases at V and 1 base at J, with 13 bases between the two ends. Germline V CDR1 and CDR2: SGHAT, FQDESV (reference sequence). The CDR3 runs 15 residues. The whole variable domain, filled in from reference TRBV11-1 and TRBJ2-7, reads EAEVAQSPRYKITEKSQAVAFWCDPISGHATLYWYRQILGQGPELLVQFQDESVVDDSQLPKDRFSAERLKGVDSTLKIQPAELGDSAMYLCASSLSRVVSYEQYFGPGTRLTVT.

J is TRBJ1-2 and V is TRBV27; a weak D match, TRBD1 (6 bases). Trimming removed 5 bases from V and 4 bases from J, with 20 bases in between. CDR1 and CDR2 from the germline V gene are MNHEY and SMNVEV (reference sequence). This CDR3 is 16 amino acids long. In DNA form, the CDR3 reads TGTGCCAGCAGTCCTCACTTGGGGGCGTGGGTCTATGGCTACACCTTC. Its protein is CASSPHLGAWVYGYTF.

The V call is TRBV4-1, the J call TRBJ2-7; TRBD2 aligns across 7 bases. Trimming took 1 base from V and 5 from J; bases not matched to a gene: 8. CDR1 is MGHRA, CDR2 YSYEKL, per germline. This CDR3 spans 15 amino acids. For the CDR3, the DNA is TGCGCCAGCAGCCAAGTAGCGGGCCGCGGCCACGAGCAGTACTTC. It translates to CASSQVAGRGHEQYF.

The chain uses TRBV7-6 and TRBJ1-1, with D perhaps TRBD1 (5 bases). The CDR3 sequence is 17 residues long. The germline V gene encodes CDR1 SGHVS and CDR2 FNYEAQ. The V end was cut by 1 base, the J end by 0 bases, with 15 bases between. The CDR3 here is CASSLVQASAMNTEAFF. CDR3 DNA sequence: TGTGCCAGCAGCTTAGTACAGGCCTCGGCCATGAACACTGAAGCTTTCTTT.

The gene calls are TRBV7-9 and TRBJ2-1, with 7 bases aligning to TRBD2. Germline assignment: CDR1 SEHNR and CDR2 FQNEAQ (reference sequence). This CDR3 is built from 17 residues. Trimming cost V 1 base and J 10 bases; bases outside gene matches: 16. The CDR3 is CASSLGDYKGTQSEQFF. For the CDR3, the DNA is TGTGCCAGCAGCTTAGGGGACTACAAAGGGACGCAAAGCGAGCAGTTCTTC.

This clone has more than one count but fewer than ten. The sample holds other DNA sequences that translate to the same CDR3. This chain connects TRBV7-9 to TRBJ1-1, with D perhaps matching TRBD1 (6 bases). Trimming took 4 bases from V and 1 from J, leaving 13 bases between them. Per germline, CDR1 SEHNR and CDR2 FQNEAQ (reference sequence). The CDR3 runs 15 residues. DNA for the CDR3: TGTGCCAGCAGCTCTCGGGGGGGCGAGAACACTGAAGCTTTCTTT. Amino acids: CASSSRGGENTEAFF.

The rearrangement joins TRBV4-1 to TRBJ2-7, with 10 bases matching TRBD2. The CDR3 length is 15 residues. The J segment lost 2 bases and the V segment lost 6 bases, leaving 7 bases of the junction unmatched. The germline gives CDR1 MGHRA, CDR2 YSYEKL. The CDR3 DNA sequence: TGCGCCAGCAGGAAAGCTAGCGGGGGAACCTACGAGCAGTACTTC. Translation: CASRKASGGTYEQYF.

The rearrangement links TRBV4-3 to TRBJ2-7, with a possible D match to TRBD2 (6 bases). The ends were cut back, 4 bases at V and 4 bases at J, with 11 bases in the middle. The germline CDR1 and CDR2 sequences are LGHNA and YSLEER. The CDR3 sequence is 13 residues long. This CDR3 is CASSRGLPYEQYF. As DNA, the CDR3 is TGCGCCAGCAGCCGGGGACTTCCGTACGAGCAGTACTTC.

The chain joins TRBV11-3 to TRBJ2-2, with 9 bases that match TRBD2. Germline V gene sequence: CDR1 SGHNT, CDR2 YENEEA. V lost 5 bases, J lost 5 bases, and 15 bases stayed unmatched. The CDR3 contains 18 residues. The CDR3 loop is CASSPQGSGGPGTGELFF. The CDR3 bases are TGTGCCAGCAGCCCCCAGGGTAGCGGGGGACCGGGTACCGGGGAGCTGTTTTTT.

In its sample, this clone was seen once. This chain connects TRBV7-2 to TRBJ1-5; D is possibly TRBD1 (5 bases). V shed 1 base and J shed 7 bases, with 14 bases lying between them. The CDR3 sequence is 15 residues long. Germline V gene sequence: CDR1 SGHTA, CDR2 FQGNSA. The CDR3 loop is CASSLGLGGRQPQHF. As DNA, the CDR3 is TGTGCCAGCAGCTTAGGTCTGGGGGGGAGGCAGCCCCAGCATTTT.

J is TRBJ2-3 and V is TRBV5-1; TRBD2 might be the D (5 bases). The germline V gene encodes CDR1 SGHRS and CDR2 YFSETQ. Trimming took 0 bases from V and 1 from J, leaving 9 bases between them. The CDR3 contains 15 residues. The CDR3 protein is CASSLGTFRTDTQYF. In DNA, the CDR3 is TGCGCCAGCAGCTTGGGGACTTTCCGCACAGATACGCAGTATTTT.

This sequence joins TRBV7-2 and TRBJ2-1; 14 positions match TRBD2. J gave up 7 bases and V 5 bases, and 4 bases lay outside the gene matches. This CDR3 region has 15 residues. Germline V gene data show CDR1 as SGHTA and CDR2 as FQGNSA. Here the CDR3 reads CASSLGLAGGNEQFF. The CDR3 DNA reads TGTGCCAGCAGCCTCGGACTAGCGGGAGGAAATGAGCAGTTCTTC.

The rearrangement uses TRBV11-2 and TRBJ2-7; perhaps TRBD2 as D (5 bases). This CDR3 has 15 amino acids. Germline V gives CDR1 SGHAT, CDR2 FQNNGV. Deletions cut 2 bases from V and 0 bases from J, with 11 bases between. CDR3 coding DNA: TGTGCCAGCAGCTTAACCAGCGGTAGCTCCTACGAGCAGTACTTC. It is translated as CASSLTSGSSYEQYF.

The chain carries TRBV6-5 and TRBJ1-1; perhaps TRBD1 as D (5 bases). This CDR3 is 14 amino acids long. V was cut by 5 bases and J by 0 bases, with 10 bases left in between. The germline V gene encodes CDR1 MNHEY and CDR2 SVGAGI. CDR3 sequence: CASSPPTVNTEAFF. The CDR3 bases are TGTGCCAGCAGTCCCCCGACAGTGAACACTGAAGCTTTCTTT.

The chain uses TRBV2 and TRBJ2-7; D is undetermined. V lost 7 bases, J lost 4 bases, and 14 bases lay in between. Germline values: CDR1 SNHLY, CDR2 FYNNEI. This CDR3 has 13 amino acids. This CDR3 reads CASNAPLSYEQYF. The CDR3 DNA is TGTGCCAGCAATGCTCCGTTGAGTTACGAGCAGTACTTC.

The V gene is TRBV7-3, the J gene TRBJ2-1; possibly TRBD2 for D (6 bases). V was shortened by 2 bases and J by 12 bases, with 14 bases between the two germline ends. The germline V gene encodes CDR1 SGHTA and CDR2 FQGTGA. The length of the CDR3 is 13 residues. The CDR3, as DNA: TGTGCCAGCAGCTTATGGGCGGGGACTCTGCAGTTCTTC. This codes for CASSLWAGTLQFF. Complete variable domain (other parts from reference TRBV7-3 and TRBJ2-1): GAGVSQTPSNKVTEKGKYVELRCDPISGHTALYWYRQSLGQGPEFLIYFQGTGAADDSGLPNDRFFAVRPEGSVSTLKIQRTERGDSAVYLCASSLWAGTLQFFGPGTRLTVL.

Written as DNA, the CDR3 is TGTGCCAGCAGCGTAGGAGGGGGAAACACCATATATTTT. It is translated as CASSVGGGNTIYF. The chain carries TRBV9 and TRBJ1-3; D remains unclear. Per the germline V gene, CDR1 is SGDLS and CDR2 is YYNGEE. This CDR3 contains 13 residues. V lost 0 bases and J lost 4, with 5 bases in between.

The chain combines TRBV19 with TRBJ1-2; D might be TRBD1 (6 bases). V lost 10 bases and J lost 4, with 16 bases in between. CDR1 and CDR2 (germline): LNHDA, SQIVND (reference sequence). This CDR3 has 13 amino acids. CDR3 nucleotide sequence: TGTGCCACCAGAGAAACAGGGCTCTATGGCTACACCTTC. Protein product: CATRETGLYGYTF.

The rearrangement uses TRBV13 and TRBJ1-3; 9 bases are shared with TRBD1. The ends lost 5 bases at V and 2 bases at J; junction bases unmatched: 10. The CDR3 runs 17 residues. Per germline, CDR1 PRHDT and CDR2 FYEKMQ (reference sequence). CDR3 DNA: TGTGCCAGCAGCGAAACGGACAGGGGATCTGCTGGAAACACCATATATTTT. Protein: CASSETDRGSAGNTIYF.